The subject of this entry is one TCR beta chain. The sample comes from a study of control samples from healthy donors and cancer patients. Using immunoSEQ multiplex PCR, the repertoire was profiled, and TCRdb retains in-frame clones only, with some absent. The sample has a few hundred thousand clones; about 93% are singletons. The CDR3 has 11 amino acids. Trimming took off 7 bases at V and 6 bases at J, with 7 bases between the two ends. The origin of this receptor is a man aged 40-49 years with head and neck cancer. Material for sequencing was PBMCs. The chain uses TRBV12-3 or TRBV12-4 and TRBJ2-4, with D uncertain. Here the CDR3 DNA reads TGTGCCAGCATCAACCCAAACATTCAGTACTTC. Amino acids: CASINPNIQYF.